The entry below gives a single T cell receptor beta chain sequence along with its context. Its cognate antigen has yet to be identified. Base-call qualities are not available, and no considerably larger clone is one nucleotide away. These data come from a study of CXCR4 blockade with PD-1 therapy in pancreatic cancer (dated by TCRdb to about 2019). With respect to the entire study: Multiplex immunohistochemistry and TCRbeta immunosequencing of resected pancreatic ductal adenocarcinoma were combined in the study with ex vivo slice culture in which PD-1 and CXCR4 blockade were tested. To assess intratumoral heterogeneity, two geographically distinct regions from each of roughly 6 tumors were TCR-sequenced. Results the study describes overall, beyond this receptor: Although tumors showed clonal expansion, with a mean productive clonality of about 0.13 compared with 0.045 to 0.05 in healthy blood, clonality was not correlated with survival. Amino acid clone frequency correlated strongly with the number of distinct nucleotide rearrangements encoding it, suggesting convergent selection by common tumor antigens. Only TCRbeta chains were sequenced, so true antigen-specificity overlap of convergent dominant clones remained unconfirmed pending paired alpha-beta single-cell sequencing.

The archived tumor blocks came from patients who had not received neoadjuvant therapy before resection. In the preserved-tissue arm, the study used approximately 30 surgical resection samples taken from more than 20 pancreatic ductal adenocarcinoma patients who had not previously been treated. For the resection arm, ten 5-micron curls of FFPE tumor adjacent to the multiplex immunohistochemistry slide were used for DNA extraction. Using the immunoSEQ Assay at Adaptive Biotechnologies, the researchers immunosequenced TCRbeta CDR3 regions from the extracted DNA. Per the original workflow: To quantify the absolute abundance of each unique TCRbeta CDR3, sequences were collapsed and filtered. Clonality was calculated as 1 minus Pielou's evenness, using only productive in-frame rearrangements. For regional overlap, the top 100 nucleotide rearrangements were followed across paired samples, and the Morisita index was used to compare paired samples against unrelated samples. The immunoSEQ Rearrangement Details tool was used to assess whether nucleotide rearrangements converged onto identical amino acid sequences. Imported from immuneACCESS, the table was reduced by TCRdb to in-frame sequences with V and J called. These copies leave out some clones; in studies compared against another copy, an unresolved V gene accounts for under half, and the cause of the remainder is not known. V, J and clone size derive from that table, while D and trimming were established from the DNA sequence. The sample data list just over 8,000 clones, and around 50% of these were observed just once. The leading ten clones occupy 6% to 8% of the sample.

From the cysteine up to the phenylalanine, the CDR3 has a length of 14 residues. CDR3 DNA is the only sequence kept; it has 42 bases, read in frame from the first base. Trimming removed 4 bases from V and 8 bases from J, leaving 18 bases between the germline ends. The CDR1 and CDR2 encoded by the germline V gene are SGHRS and YFSETQ. Recombination joined TRBV5-1 with TRBJ1-2, with no D gene named confidently. Sequencing used tumor tissue. The sequence derives from a human donor with pancreatic ductal adenocarcinoma. CDR3 reads: CASSPNHSVEGYTF. The DNA sequence is given as TGCGCCAGCAGCCCGAACCACTCGGTGGAGGGCTACACCTTC.